The clone carrying this T cell receptor beta chain was counted a few times. The sample comes from a study of blood T cell repertoires in COVID-19. Turning to the study itself: The United States, Italy and Spain provided the acute and convalescent COVID-19 samples. The cDNA or gDNA used as material had been derived from T cells, B-cell-depleted T cells, or PBMCs.

In the source study's methods: Reference gene primers were amplified, and this amplification served to estimate nucleated cell counts. Profiled with immunoSEQ multiplex PCR; TCRdb holds only in-frame clones, not every one. V, J and clone size derive from that table, while D and trimming were established from the DNA sequence. The sample carries some 26,000 clones, under 85% recorded once. Followed over time, Seattle patients had been enrolled while infection was active. The CDR3 length is 13 residues. V trimming: 10 bases; J trimming: 3 bases; junction bases outside the gene matches: 6. Looked up from germline, CDR1 is MDHEN and CDR2 is SYDVKM.

The rearrangement links TRBV28 to TRBJ1-5, with 7 positions matching TRBD1. Sequenced input: peripheral blood. The TCR was taken from a man in his fifties with COVID-19, enrolled during active disease. CDR3: CATRQGYNQPQHF. The CDR3 DNA is TGTGCCACCAGACAGGGATACAATCAGCCCCAGCATTTT.